One and the same sample provided the 5 T cell receptor beta chains below, sequenced in a study of response to subunit inactivated influenza vaccine (dated by TCRdb to the late 2010s). The library was generated by RT-PCR. The instrument was an Illumina HiSeq 2500. TCRdb trimmed public reads at Q25 via fastp, called clones via MiXCR and kept in-frame beta chains. When rows share a CDR3 protein, they turn into one entry using the most common DNA and genes. The sample records 800,000 to 1,000,000 distinct CDR3 sequences, about 20% of which are singletons. About a tenth of the sample lies in the top ten. The sequences come from PBMCs from blood, collected about 5 days after vaccination. The source is a man aged 50-59 years who received an inactivated influenza vaccine. Donor details come from another sample of the same person, matched by shared clones.

The table lists this clonotype with a few counts. The rearrangement joins TRBV7-2 to TRBJ2-2; D remains unclear. The length of the CDR3 is 14 residues. Germline CDR1 SGHTA, CDR2 FQGNSA. V lost 4 bases and J lost 7, with 13 bases in between. For the CDR3, the DNA is TGTGCCAGCAGCTCCCCCGGGCGGTACGGGGAGCTGTTTTTT. Translating it yields CASSSPGRYGELFF.

This clonotype turned up a few times. The V gene is TRBV7-2, the J gene TRBJ1-2; D is unclear. The germline CDR1 and CDR2 sequences are SGHTA and FQGNSA. This CDR3 is 14 amino acids long. The V gene lost 1 base and the J gene lost 8 bases, with 14 bases spanning the gap. CDR3: CASSLDWTVGGYTF. In DNA, the CDR3 is TGTGCCAGCAGCTTAGACTGGACCGTCGGGGGCTACACCTTC.

The chain combines TRBV6-1 with TRBJ1-2; D is unclear. The CDR3 contains 14 residues. Germline lookup yields CDR1 MNHNS and CDR2 SASEGT. Trimming took off 6 bases at V and 1 base at J, with 12 bases between the two ends. CDR3 sequence (DNA): TGTGCCAGCAGCAAACAGACAATTAACTATGGCTACACCTTC. It specifies CASSKQTINYGYTF.

This rearrangement joins TRBV5-1 to TRBJ2-1, with 10 nucleotides matching TRBD2. From germline, CDR1 is SGHRS and CDR2 YFSETQ. The CDR3 is 17 residues long. V lost 1 base and J lost 6; bases outside the gene matches: 10. CDR3 region: CASSLPKAGGNSNEQFF. In DNA, the CDR3 is TGCGCCAGCAGCTTGCCCAAAGCGGGAGGGAACTCCAATGAGCAGTTCTTC. The full variable domain, in which reference TRBV5-1 and TRBJ2-1 provide the parts outside the CDR3, is KAGVTQTPRYLIKTRGQQVTLSCSPISGHRSVSWYQQTPGQGLQFLFEYFSETQRNKGNFPGRFSGRQFSNSRSEMNVSTLELGDSALYLCASSLPKAGGNSNEQFFGPGTRLTVL.

The J gene is TRBJ2-7, the V gene TRBV28; 9 bases are a match to TRBD2. Looked up from germline, CDR1 is MDHEN and CDR2 is SYDVKM. The CDR3 extends over 17 amino acids. The V segment lost 2 bases and the J segment 6 bases; nucleotides outside the gene matches: 14. The DNA for the CDR3 is TGTGCCAGCAGTTTAACTTCAGGAGCGGGAGGAACTCTCGAGCAGTACTTC. As protein: CASSLTSGAGGTLEQYF.